These 8 T cell receptor beta chains came from one sample sequenced in a study of blood T cell repertoires in COVID-19. Assay: immunoSEQ multiplex PCR; the TCRdb copy retains only in-frame clones and omits some. The data hold 150,000 to 200,000 clones, with 86% observed a single time. What was sequenced was peripheral blood. The receptors were sampled from a man in his 70s with acute or convalescent COVID-19.

This sequence joins TRBV7-2 and TRBJ2-4; 7 bases are a match to TRBD1. The CDR3 contains 16 residues. Germline V gene lookup returns CDR1 SGHTA and CDR2 FQGNSA. J lost 0 bases, V lost 6 bases, and 8 bases had no gene match. The CDR3 loop is CASSSRQGLAKNIQYF. CDR3 nucleotides: TGTGCCAGCAGTTCAAGACAGGGCTTAGCCAAAAACATTCAGTACTTC.

This chain uses TRBV3-1 (or the pseudogene TRBV3-2) with TRBJ1-1, with a possible D match to TRBD1 (5 bases). The CDR3 runs 13 residues. Between the trimmed V and J ends, which lost 4 bases and 6 bases, there was a span of 12 bases. Germline CDR1 reads LGHDT; CDR2 reads YNNKEL (reference sequence). The CDR3 region has the DNA TGTGCCAGCAGCCTCATTGGGGGGGCTGAAGCTTTCTTT. Its protein product is CASSLIGGAEAFF.

The rearrangement joins TRBV6-9 to TRBJ1-5; TRBD1 matches 8 bases. The CDR3 covers 17 residues. Germline CDR1 MNHGY, CDR2 SVAAGI. With 2 bases clipped from V and 3 bases from J, the junction kept 9 bases outside the gene matches. CDR3: CASSYRPNRGTNQPQHF. The CDR3 DNA is TGTGCCAGCAGTTATCGCCCCAACAGGGGGACCAATCAGCCCCAGCATTTT.

The chain uses TRBV18 and TRBJ2-6; a weak D match, TRBD1 (6 bases). In germline, CDR1 is KGHSH, CDR2 LQKENI. V dropped 6 bases and J dropped 2 bases, with 20 bases sitting between them. The CDR3 is made up of 18 amino acids. CDR3 residues: CASSPRTGKVPGANVLTF. The CDR3 DNA sequence: TGTGCCAGCTCCCCGAGAACAGGGAAAGTCCCTGGGGCCAACGTCCTGACTTTC.

Relative to its sample, this clone is medium-sized. The chain links TRBV18 to TRBJ2-7; D may be TRBD1 (5 bases). This CDR3 is built from 13 residues. Germline V CDR1 and CDR2: KGHSH, LQKENI. V gave up 4 bases and J gave up 3 bases, with 10 bases separating them. CDR3 loop: CASSRTNDYEQYF. CDR3 nucleotide sequence: TGTGCCAGCTCACGGACAAATGACTACGAGCAGTACTTC.

V and J are TRBV20-1 and TRBJ2-3; D is uncertain. V was shortened by 3 bases and J by 0 bases, with 7 bases between the two germline ends. The germline CDR1 and CDR2 sequences are DFQATT and SNEGSKA (reference sequence). The CDR3 loop spans 13 amino acids. In DNA form, the CDR3 reads TGCAGTGCTAGTCCTTATAGCACAGATACGCAGTATTTT. It encodes CSASPYSTDTQYF.

This chain uses TRBV6-6 with TRBJ1-1; maybe TRBD1 (5 bases). Trimming pared 5 bases from V and 11 bases from J, leaving 18 bases between. Germline assignment: CDR1 MNHNY and CDR2 SVGAGI (reference sequence). This CDR3 has 13 residues. This CDR3 is CASSPTGGGGAFF. The DNA for the CDR3 is TGTGCCAGCAGTCCTACGGGGGGAGGTGGCGCTTTCTTT.

The J gene is TRBJ2-5, the V gene TRBV29-1, with D perhaps matching TRBD1 (5 bases). Deletions cut 7 bases from V and 1 base from J, with 13 bases between. The CDR3 length is 13 residues. In germline, CDR1 is SQVTM, CDR2 ANQGSEA. The CDR3 loop reads CSALRGVQETQYF. In DNA form, the CDR3 reads TGCAGCGCCCTAAGGGGTGTCCAAGAGACCCAGTACTTC.